The entry below gives a single T cell receptor (beta chain) sequence along with its context. The data belong to a study of blood T cell repertoires in COVID-19. The germline V gene has CDR1 MNHNS and CDR2 SASEGT. Trimming took 4 bases from V and 9 from J; bases not matched to a gene: 16. This CDR3 region has 16 residues. The authors' processing: The authors estimated nucleated cell counts from reference gene primer amplification. The table came from immunoSEQ multiplex PCR; TCRdb's copy has only in-frame clones and leaves some out. From that table come the V and J calls and clone size; the DNA was used to work out D and trimming. The sample yields about 150,000 clones, around four fifths seen once. Membership in each cohort depended on participant-reported clinical history.

The chain is built from TRBV6-1 and TRBJ2-7; 9 bases match TRBD2. The origin of this receptor is a woman aged 40 to 50 who had recovered from COVID-19. The sequenced sample consisted of PBMCs or T cells enriched from blood (not recorded which). Here the CDR3 DNA reads TGTGCCAGCAGTGTGCGGGGGGCTAGCGGGGACCCGAGGCAGTACTTC. Amino acids: CASSVRGASGDPRQYF.